Sequencing of this TCR beta chain was carried out in a study of blood T cell repertoires in COVID-19. Looking at the study overall: Acute and convalescent COVID-19 samples came from the United States, Italy and Spain. The analysed material was cDNA or gDNA that came from T cells, B-cell-depleted T cells, or PBMCs.

Original processing notes: Scientists estimated how many nucleated cells there were by amplifying reference gene primers. The data were produced by immunoSEQ multiplex PCR, yet TCRdb's version contains in-frame clones alone and is incomplete. The V and J calls and the clone size are those of that table, but D and trimming were determined from the DNA. The data hold hundreds of thousands of clones, with roughly 90% observed a single time. CDR3 size: 12 residues. V was cut by 3 bases and J by 7 bases, with 9 bases left in between. Germline V CDR1 and CDR2: SEHNR, FQNEAQ (reference sequence). Sequences were obtained from peripheral blood. The receptor was isolated from a woman in her twenties or thirties with acute or convalescent COVID-19. The chain couples TRBV7-9 to TRBJ1-1; D is perhaps TRBD1 (5 bases). The CDR3 DNA is TGTGCCAGCAGCTTGACAGCCCTTGAAGCTTTCTTT. This gives the protein CASSLTALEAFF.